These 17 T cell receptor beta chains were sequenced from one sample in a study of blood T cell repertoires in COVID-19. Assay used: immunoSEQ multiplex PCR; TCRdb lists only in-frame clones, some missing. The data hold roughly 400,000 clones, with approximately 86% observed a single time. Sequencing was performed on PBMCs or T cells enriched from blood (not recorded which). These receptors were taken from a woman in her thirties or forties with acute COVID-19.

This rearrangement joins TRBV2 to TRBJ1-6, with D perhaps TRBD1 (6 bases). The CDR3 has 15 amino acids. CDR1 and CDR2 from the germline V gene are SNHLY and FYNNEI. Trimming removed 9 bases at V and 7 bases at J, with 19 bases between. This chain's CDR3 is CAREDRSKGNSPLHF. CDR3 in DNA: TGTGCCAGGGAAGACAGGTCGAAGGGGAATTCACCCCTCCACTTT.

This sequence joins TRBV5-1 and TRBJ2-2; a possible D gene is TRBD2 (6 bases). Germline CDR1 and CDR2: SGHRS and YFSETQ. V was cut by 0 bases and J by 5 bases, with 14 bases left in between. CDR3 size: 16 residues. CDR3 sequence (DNA): TGCGCCAGCAGCTTGGCATCGGGGGTAGGAACCGGGGAGCTGTTTTTT. It yields the protein CASSLASGVGTGELFF.

This chain uses TRBV5-1 with TRBJ1-2; no definite D call. The CDR3 runs to 14 residues. Trimming left V 0 bases short and J 3 bases short, with 9 bases between. CDR1 is SGHRS, CDR2 YFSETQ, per germline. Here the CDR3 reads CASSLGQSYYGYTF. CDR3 coding DNA: TGCGCCAGCAGCTTGGGGCAGTCCTACTATGGCTACACCTTC.

V and J are TRBV12-3 or TRBV12-4 and TRBJ1-2; D call uncertain. This CDR3 contains 13 residues. The V and J ends lost 0 bases and 6 bases respectively, with 8 bases between them. The CDR3 bases are TGTGCCAGCAGTTTAGCGCGGCATAATGGCTACACCTTC. Its protein is CASSLARHNGYTF.

The CDR3 DNA is TGTGCCATCAGAAACAGCCAGAACACTGAAGCTTTCTTT. It is translated as CAIRNSQNTEAFF. The chain joins TRBV10-3 to TRBJ1-1; D unresolved. V lost 6 bases to trimming and J lost 1 base, with 9 bases between them. The CDR3 covers 13 residues. From germline, CDR1 is ENHRY and CDR2 SYGVKD.

This chain links TRBV25-1 with TRBJ1-2, with 10 positions matching TRBD1. From germline, CDR1 is MGHDK and CDR2 SYGVNS. V lost 3 bases, J lost 8 bases, and 3 bases stayed unmatched. There are 13 residues in the CDR3. CDR3 loop: CASSETGGAGYTF. CDR3 DNA: TGTGCCAGCAGTGAGACAGGGGGCGCGGGCTACACCTTC.

In its sample, this clone was seen a few times. The J gene is TRBJ1-5, the V gene TRBV5-1; a possible D gene is TRBD1 (6 bases). The CDR3 is 15 residues long. Trimming took off 2 bases at V and 7 bases at J, with 16 bases between the two ends. CDR1 is SGHRS, CDR2 YFSETQ, per germline. CDR3: CASSLQGSRGQPQHF. For the CDR3, the DNA is TGCGCCAGCAGCTTACAGGGTTCTCGGGGACAGCCCCAGCATTTT.

The chain has TRBV6-6 and TRBJ2-7, with 12 bases matching TRBD1. The CDR3 spans 17 residues. From germline, CDR1 is MNHNY and CDR2 SVGAGI (reference sequence). V shed 5 bases, J shed 1 base, and the junction held 9 bases outside the gene matches. The CDR3 sequence: CASSRAGTGGMSYEQYF. CDR3 DNA sequence: TGTGCCAGCAGTCGGGCCGGGACAGGGGGCATGTCCTACGAGCAGTACTTC.

This rearrangement joins TRBV12-3 or TRBV12-4 to TRBJ1-5; tentative D call: TRBD1 (5 bases). Trimming took 3 bases from V and 7 from J, leaving 7 bases between them. This CDR3 has 12 amino acids. CDR3 nucleotide sequence: TGTGCCAGCAGTTTCAGGGAACAGCCCCAGCATTTT. Translated: CASSFREQPQHF.

The genes are TRBV30 and TRBJ2-7; 10 bases agree with TRBD1. Germline trimming cut 1 base from V and 5 bases from J; bases unmatched to any gene: 5. The CDR3 spans 14 residues. In germline, CDR1 is GTSNPN, CDR2 SVGIG (reference sequence). CDR3: CAWSGGTGVDEQYF. CDR3 DNA sequence: TGTGCCTGGAGTGGGGGGACAGGGGTGGACGAGCAGTACTTC.

CDR3: CASSPYEGGTYEQYF. In nucleotides, the CDR3 is TGTGCCAGCAGCCCCTACGAAGGCGGCACCTACGAGCAGTACTTC. J is TRBJ2-7 and V is TRBV11-3, with unresolved D. Trimming took off 5 bases at V and 2 bases at J, with 16 bases between the two ends. Germline assignment: CDR1 SGHNT and CDR2 YENEEA. The CDR3 length is 15 residues.

This clone was observed a few times. The chain uses TRBV27 and TRBJ1-4; D is unclear. This CDR3 is built from 15 residues. Germline CDR1 reads MNHEY; CDR2 reads SMNVEV (reference sequence). V gave up 5 bases and J gave up 5 bases, with 15 bases separating them. In nucleotides, the CDR3 is TGTGCCAGCAGTACCCGACGGGTCCCAAATGAAAAACTGTTTTTT. It specifies CASSTRRVPNEKLFF.

The CDR3: CASSVGLAGTITGELFF. The CDR3 DNA sequence: TGTGCCAGCAGCGTGGGACTAGCGGGGACCATCACCGGGGAGCTGTTTTTT. The chain recombines TRBV9 with TRBJ2-2, with 13 bases that match TRBD2. CDR3 length equals 17 residues. V trimming: 2 bases; J trimming: 4 bases; junction bases outside the gene matches: 5. Germline CDR1 is SGDLS and CDR2 is YYNGEE. Combining the CDR3 with reference TRBV9 and TRBJ2-2 gives the whole variable domain DSGVTQTPKHLITATGQRVTLRCSPRSGDLSVYWYQQSLDQGLQFLIQYYNGEERAKGNILERFSAQQFPDLHSELNLSSLELGDSALYFCASSVGLAGTITGELFFGEGSRLTVL.

This clone was seen more than once but under ten times. V usage is TRBV30 and J usage is TRBJ2-2; D may be TRBD2 (5 bases). This CDR3 comprises 13 residues. Trimming took off 1 base at V and 4 bases at J, with 7 bases between the two ends. The germline CDR1 and CDR2 sequences are GTSNPN and SVGIG (reference sequence). For the CDR3, the DNA is TGTGCCTGGAGTGCGGGGTTCACCGGGGAGCTGTTTTTT. This encodes CAWSAGFTGELFF.

This chain links TRBV5-6 with TRBJ2-6; no firm D call. The germline V gene has CDR1 SGHDT and CDR2 YYEEEE. The CDR3 has 14 amino acids. Trimming left V 5 bases short and J 4 bases short, with 10 bases between. This chain's CDR3 is CASRMSGGANVLTF. CDR3 DNA sequence: TGTGCCAGCAGGATGTCAGGAGGGGCCAACGTCCTGACTTTC.

The J gene is TRBJ2-7, the V gene TRBV10-3; no clear D gene. The V end lost 0 bases, the J end lost 5 bases, and 5 bases lay between the germline ends. This CDR3 has 12 residues. Germline-derived CDR1 and CDR2 are ENHRY and SYGVKD. Here the CDR3 reads CAISESQDEQYF. The DNA for the CDR3 is TGTGCCATCAGTGAGTCGCAGGACGAGCAGTACTTC.

The V gene is TRBV18, the J gene TRBJ1-5; 7 nucleotides match TRBD1. The CDR3 covers 15 residues. Germline CDR1 is KGHSH and CDR2 is LQKENI. The V segment lost 6 bases and the J segment 2 bases; nucleotides outside the gene matches: 7. This CDR3 is CASSRTDRGNQPQHF. CDR3 in DNA: TGTGCCAGCTCCCGAACCGACAGGGGCAATCAGCCCCAGCATTTT.